The following is a T cell receptor (beta chain) sequence with its context. The data are from a study of blood T cell repertoires in COVID-19. Study information: From the United States, Italy and Spain came samples of acute and convalescent COVID-19.

Profiled with immunoSEQ multiplex PCR; TCRdb holds only in-frame clones, not every one. The data show roughly 140,000 clones, under 85% seen once. With V trimmed by 5 bases and J by 2 bases, 9 bases remained unmatched. This CDR3 contains 16 residues. Germline CDR1 and CDR2: LNHDA and SQIVND (reference sequence). In assigning cohorts, the study relied on participant-reported clinical history. This chain joins TRBV19 and TRBJ2-7; the match to TRBD2 covers 10 bases. This TCR derives from a woman younger than 35 who had been exposed to COVID-19. Sequencing used PBMCs or T cells enriched from blood (not recorded which). The CDR3 sequence: CASSVPRTSGTYEQYF. Here the CDR3 DNA reads TGTGCCAGTAGTGTCCCCAGGACTAGCGGAACCTACGAGCAGTACTTC. Full variable domain (rest looked up from reference TRBV19 and TRBJ2-7): DGGITQSPKYLFRKEGQNVTLSCEQNLNHDAMYWYRQDPGQGLRLIYYSQIVNDFQKGDIAEGYSVSREKKESFPLTVTSAQKNPTAFYLCASSVPRTSGTYEQYFGPGTRLTVT.